The count of the clone carrying this TCR beta chain is one. This sample also contains other DNA sequences that code for the same CDR3. This sample was taken from a study of blood T cell repertoires in COVID-19. Turning to the study itself: Samples representing acute and convalescent COVID-19 were sourced from the United States, Italy and Spain.

In the original analysis: Reference gene primer amplification in the assay estimated nucleated cell counts. Profiling relied on immunoSEQ multiplex PCR, and the TCRdb table lists in-frame clones only, not all of them. That table is the source of V, J and clone size, and D and trimming were worked out from the DNA. The data contain 20,000 to 25,000 clones, approximately 90% of them singletons. The CDR3 extends over 15 amino acids. In germline, CDR1 is SGHRS, CDR2 YFSETQ. Unmatched junction bases numbered 3, after V lost 0 bases and J lost 3 bases. The clonotype was recovered from a human donor in a cohort sampled during active COVID-19. The donor label of this sample is uncertain. This chain joins TRBV5-1 and TRBJ2-3, with 8 nucleotides matching TRBD1. The specimen sequenced was peripheral blood. The CDR3 protein is CASSLGGQGTDTQYF. The CDR3 DNA follows: TGCGCCAGCAGCTTGGGCGGACAGGGAACAGATACGCAGTATTTT.